These T cell receptor beta chains were read from a single sample in a study of T cells in narcolepsy. Repertoires were generated with immunoSEQ multiplex PCR, while TCRdb's copy carries only in-frame clones and drops some. Of over 30,000 clones listed, 84% are singletons. Material for sequencing was CD45RA- memory CD4+ T cells from PBMCs. These receptors originate from a human donor with narcolepsy. Both conserved end residues are part of each CDR3. Fields, in order: V gene, clone size, D gene, J gene, CDR3 DNA, CDR3 protein. D genes are given only for firm matches. Size is omitted from some rows. Given values are once, few, many or a class for expanded clones.

TRBV9	.	.	TRBJ1-1	TGTGCCGGCAGTCGATTTGACAGGCCCACTGAAGCTTTCTTT	CAGSRFDRPTEAFF
TRBV2	.	.	TRBJ1-1	TGTGCCACCCCGACAGGAGGGCAAGACACTGAAGCTTTCTTT	CATPTGGQDTEAFF
TRBV6-1	.	.	TRBJ1-6	TGTGCCAGCAGTTTCGGGGCAGGGAATTCACCCCTCCACTTT	CASSFGAGNSPLHF
TRBV18	.	.	TRBJ2-5	TGTGCCAGCTCACCGACACTCGAAGAGACCCAGTACTTC	CASSPTLEETQYF
TRBV10-1	once	.	TRBJ1-1	TGCGCCAGCAGCCCTACTGGGAGCACTGAAGCTTTCTTT	CASSPTGSTEAFF
TRBV7-2	.	.	TRBJ1-2	TGTGCCAGCAGCTCCCCAGGGCGGTTGGACACCTTC	CASSSPGRLDTF
TRBV28	.	TRBD1	TRBJ1-1	TGTGCCAGCAGTTCTGGACAGGGTTACACTGAAGCTTTCTTT	CASSSGQGYTEAFF
TRBV7-2	.	.	TRBJ1-4	TGTGCCAGCAGCCCCCAACAGACTCATAATGAAAAACTGTTTTTT	CASSPQQTHNEKLFF
TRBV7-2	once	.	TRBJ2-1	TGTGCCAGCAGCTTATTTGGGGATCGACAGGCACTGTTCTTC	CASSLFGDRQALFF
TRBV11-2	once	TRBD2	TRBJ2-3	TGTGCCAGCAGCTTGGGGAGGGGCGGTCAGGATACGCAGTATTTT	CASSLGRGGQDTQYF
TRBV7-2	.	TRBD1	TRBJ2-5	TGTGCCAGCAGCCAGTCTTACAGGGGGTACCAAGAGACCCAGTACTTC	CASSQSYRGYQETQYF
TRBV6-1	.	.	TRBJ2-5	TGTGCCAGCAGCCACGAGGGCGGTCGGCAAGAGACCCAGTACTTC	CASSHEGGRQETQYF
TRBV5-4	.	.	TRBJ2-7	TGTGCCAGCAGCTCGACAATCGGGATCCAGGTCTGGTCCTGGGACGAGCAGTACTTC	CASSSTIGIQVWSWDEQYF
TRBV9	.	TRBD2	TRBJ2-3	TGTGCCAGCAGCGCCGGGACTAGCGGAAACACAGATACGCAGTATTTT	CASSAGTSGNTDTQYF
TRBV6-5	.	.	TRBJ1-2	TGTGCCAGCAGTTACTCGGAGCAGGCACCGGGGGGCTACACCTTC	CASSYSEQAPGGYTF
TRBV7-2	.	.	TRBJ2-5	TGTGCCAGCAGCTCTTATCAACAGGGAGAGACCCAGTACTTC	CASSSYQQGETQYF
TRBV21-1	.	.	TRBJ2-6	TGTGCCAGCATCCTAAATTGGGTCATAGGGGTTGAGCGCTCTGGGGCCAACGTCCTGACTTTC	CASILNWVIGVERSGANVLTF
TRBV11-2	few	TRBD1	TRBJ2-7	TGTGCCAGCAGCACCGAATCGACAGGGGCCCACGAGCAGTACTTC	CASSTESTGAHEQYF
TRBV2	.	.	TRBJ2-1	TGTGCCAGCAGGGGCGGGACTGGTACCTACAATGAGCAGTTCTTC	CASRGGTGTYNEQFF
TRBV5-1	.	.	TRBJ2-1	TGCGCCAGCAGCTTGCTAGCCAATTACAATGAGCAGTTCTTC	CASSLLANYNEQFF
TRBV11-2	.	.	TRBJ2-3	TGTGCCAGCAGCTCTGGGACCTCCCCGAAGGAAGATACGCAGTATTTT	CASSSGTSPKEDTQYF
TRBV30	.	TRBD1	TRBJ1-3	TGTGCCTGGAGTGTAGGGGACAGGGTCAACACCATATATTTT	CAWSVGDRVNTIYF
TRBV5-6	.	.	TRBJ2-5	TGTGCCAGCAGGAACAGGAATCAAGAGACCCAGTACTTC	CASRNRNQETQYF
TRBV5-6	.	.	TRBJ1-5	TGTGCCAGCAGCTTGGCCGCGGGGCAGGGGCCCCAGCATTTT	CASSLAAGQGPQHF
TRBV29-1	once	.	TRBJ2-7	TGCAGCGTGAAAGGGGTCCTTTCTTACGAGCAGTACTTC	CSVKGVLSYEQYF
TRBV5-6	.	.	TRBJ2-3	TGTGCCAGCAGCGGCCAGGGGCCGTCGAATACGCAGTATTTT	CASSGQGPSNTQYF
TRBV7-2	.	.	TRBJ2-2	TGTGCCAGCAGCCCCCGGGGAGCCGGGGAGCTGTTTTTT	CASSPRGAGELFF
TRBV2	.	TRBD1	TRBJ2-3	TGTGCCAGCAGTGGGGACAGGGGGGGGACGGATACGCAGTATTTT	CASSGDRGGTDTQYF
TRBV4-1	.	.	TRBJ2-3	TGCGCCAGCAGCCTAATCGGGGGGACAGGTTTCACAGATACGCAGTATTTT	CASSLIGGTGFTDTQYF
TRBV5-4	.	TRBD1	TRBJ2-2	TGTGCCAGCAGCCCAGGACAGGGATTAACCGGGGAGCTGTTTTTT	CASSPGQGLTGELFF
TRBV11-2	few	.	TRBJ1-1	TGTGCCAGCAGCTTAGATGGGACTACCACTGAAGCTTTCTTT	CASSLDGTTTEAFF
TRBV6-6	.	TRBD2	TRBJ2-3	TGTGCCAGCGTTGAGGCGGGGGGCACAGATACGCAGTATTTT	CASVEAGGTDTQYF
TRBV30	.	.	TRBJ2-1	TGTGCCTGGAGTGCGGACATTATCAATGAGCAGTTCTTC	CAWSADIINEQFF
TRBV7-8	.	.	TRBJ2-3	TGTGCCAGCAGCTGGGGGCACTCGGCAGGAGATACGCAGTATTTT	CASSWGHSAGDTQYF
TRBV7-8	.	.	TRBJ1-3	TGTGCCAGCAGAGGGGGGTTGGGAAACACCATATATTTT	CASRGGLGNTIYF
TRBV2	.	.	TRBJ1-2	TGTGCCAGCAAGCACAGCAGGTCCTATGGCTACACCTTC	CASKHSRSYGYTF
TRBV2	.	TRBD1	TRBJ1-1	TGTGCCAGCAGTGAAACGGGACAGAGAGCTTTCTTT	CASSETGQRAFF
TRBV15	.	.	TRBJ1-2	TGTGCCACCAGCAGGGACAAACAGGGCTACACCTTC	CATSRDKQGYTF
TRBV6-1	.	.	TRBJ1-1	TGTGCCAGCAGCTGGGCGGGGGCGAGTATCACTGAAGCTTTCTTT	CASSWAGASITEAFF
TRBV6-5	.	.	TRBJ1-4	TGTGCCAGCAGTTACTCGGCAGGATCGGGTGAAAAACTGTTTTTT	CASSYSAGSGEKLFF
TRBV4-2	.	.	TRBJ2-5	TGTGCCAGCAGCCAAGAATCCCCCGGCCAAAGTGGGGCTAGCGCAGAGACCCAGTACTTC	CASSQESPGQSGASAETQYF
TRBV5-1	.	TRBD2	TRBJ2-3	TGCGCCAGCAGCTCCGGTACAAGCGGGGGGGCAACAGATACGCAGTATTTT	CASSSGTSGGATDTQYF
TRBV5-1	few	.	TRBJ2-2	TGCGCCAGCAGCTTGGCTGGCGCGGACACCGGGGAGCTGTTTTTT	CASSLAGADTGELFF
TRBV6-5	.	.	TRBJ1-1	TGTGCCAGCAGGGGAACAGGGAACACTGAAGCTTTCTTT	CASRGTGNTEAFF
TRBV5-1	.	TRBD2	TRBJ2-2	TGCGCCAGCAGCTTCACTAGCGGGGTTGGTACCGGGGAGCTGTTTTTT	CASSFTSGVGTGELFF
TRBV7-9	.	.	TRBJ1-1	TGTGCCAGCAGCCCCGCCCCTATCATGAACACTGAAGCTTTCTTT	CASSPAPIMNTEAFF
TRBV30	.	TRBD1	TRBJ1-1	TGTGCCGTCGGACAGGAGACTGAAGCTTTCTTT	CAVGQETEAFF
TRBV5-1	.	.	TRBJ2-6	TGCGCCAGCAGCTTGGACGGTCAGTCTGGGGCCAACGTCCTGACTTTC	CASSLDGQSGANVLTF
TRBV5-1	.	.	TRBJ1-3	TGCGCCAGCAGCTTGGATCAGGCGGTTTCTGGAAACACCATATATTTT	CASSLDQAVSGNTIYF
TRBV30	.	.	TRBJ2-3	TGTGCCTGGAGTGCTACCGGGAAGCAGTATTTT	CAWSATGKQYF
TRBV7-6	.	TRBD1	TRBJ1-4	TGTGCCAGCGGGACAGGTTTCAATGAAAAACTGTTTTTT	CASGTGFNEKLFF
TRBV7-8	.	.	TRBJ2-5	TGTGCCAGCAGCTTAGGAATAGCGTCTAGAACGCGAAAGGGGTACCAAGAGACCCAGTACTTC	CASSLGIASRTRKGYQETQYF
TRBV6-1	.	TRBD1	TRBJ1-1	TGTGCCAGCAGTGACCCAACAGGGGCCTACGTTGAAGCTTTCTTT	CASSDPTGAYVEAFF
TRBV6-1	.	.	TRBJ1-3	TGTGCCAGCAGTGAAGGGAGGGGAGGAAACACCATATATTTT	CASSEGRGGNTIYF
TRBV30	.	TRBD1	TRBJ1-2	TGTGCCTGGACTTGGACCGGGACAGCATCTTTAGGCTACACCTTC	CAWTWTGTASLGYTF